The clone carrying this TCR beta chain was seen ten or more times. The data belong to a study of human T cells and chemical hapten exposure. Time point of the sample: pre-sensitization, week 0. Treatment specified: therapeutic diphenylcyclopropenone sensitization with weekly scalp DPC. Per germline, CDR1 SGHDT and CDR2 YYEEEE. The CDR3 loop spans 14 amino acids. The V end lost 4 bases, the J end lost 8 bases, and 15 bases lay between the germline ends. Each CDR3 protein gets one entry after TCRdb re-called the RACE reads with MiXCR. The profile shows about 380,000 distinct CDR3 sequences, 4% to 6% of them singletons.

The chain joins TRBV5-6 to TRBJ1-4, with D possibly being TRBD1 (6 bases). The receptor was isolated from a woman aged 50 to 60 with alopecia areata. Some clones in this sample may be carry-over from other donors' samples. Source: whole blood, taken in connection with sensitization to the hapten diphenylcyclopropenone (DPC). In DNA, the CDR3 is TGTGCCAGCAGCATCACGGACAGACGAGAAAAACTGTTTTTT. Encoded protein: CASSITDRREKLFF.